Here is one T cell receptor beta chain with its context. Its antigen is unidentified. This sample was included in a study of cytomegalovirus exposure and HLA in healthy donors. Study-level points and caveats: As was reported, the classifier diagnosed cytomegalovirus status with high specificity and sensitivity. In most subjects, TCR beta sequences reportedly gave accurate predictions of HLA-A and HLA-B alleles.

It was with 60 Vbeta and 13 Jbeta primers that the PCR ran. Sequenced by immunoSEQ multiplex PCR; TCRdb stores in-frame clones only, minus some. Of about 110,000 clones in the sample, around 75% are singletons; the top ten hold roughly 2.5%. J was trimmed by 7 bases and V by 4 bases; bases with no gene match: 6. The CDR3 covers 15 residues. Germline CDR1 and CDR2: SGHNT and YYREEE (reference sequence). This TCR came from a man aged 40-49 years in good health and CMV-seronegative. The sequencing input was PBMCs. The chain is built from TRBV5-4 and TRBJ2-1; 12 positions agree with TRBD2. The CDR3 coding sequence is TGTGCCAGCAGCCATCTAGCGGGGGGGATGAATGAGCAGTTCTTC. Translation: CASSHLAGGMNEQFF. Using reference TRBV5-4 and TRBJ2-1 for the parts outside the CDR3, the full variable domain is ETGVTQSPTHLIKTRGQQVTLRCSSQSGHNTVSWYQQALGQGPQFIFQYYREEENGRGNFPPRFSGLQFPNYSSELNVNALELDDSALYLCASSHLAGGMNEQFFGPGTRLTVL.